The 5 T cell receptor beta chains presented below share a single source sample, sequenced in a study of T cells expressing NK-cell markers. Reprocessing the 5' RACE reads, TCRdb reports a single entry for every CDR3 protein and omits DNA. The sample totals roughly 690 distinct CDR3 sequences. The sample taken for sequencing was blood T cells: a sorted CD56 or NKG2C T cell subset, CD4+ or CD8+ T cells, or bulk PBMC T cells (not recorded which). The receptor set was obtained from a woman aged 18-29 years in good health.

J is TRBJ2-1 and V is TRBV20-1; TCRdb calls TRBD2, which cannot be checked without DNA. The CDR3 runs to 16 residues. Germline V CDR1 and CDR2: DFQATT, SNEGSKA (reference sequence). The CDR3 region is CSARDLPGLNYNEQFF.

The chain uses TRBV18 and TRBJ1-3; TCRdb's D gene call, TRBD1, goes unchecked for lack of DNA. Germline V lookup: CDR1 KGHSH, CDR2 LQKENI. CDR3 length: 13 amino acids. CDR3 loop: CAIQLREGNTIYF.

According to its frequency, this clonotype is medium-sized. CDR3 in amino acids: CASSLIGFTGELFF. V usage is TRBV7-2 and J usage is TRBJ2-2. Looked up from germline, CDR1 is SGHTA and CDR2 is FQGNSA. CDR3 size: 14 residues. The full variable domain, completed using reference TRBV7-2 and TRBJ2-2, is GAGVSQSPSNKVTEKGKDVELRCDPISGHTALYWYRQSLGQGLEFLIYFQGNSAPDKSGLPSDRFSAERTGGSVSTLTIQRTQQEDSAVYLCASSLIGFTGELFFGEGSRLTVL.

The chain recombines TRBV6-1 with TRBJ2-6; TCRdb proposes TRBD1, but this gene call is untestable without DNA. The germline gives CDR1 MNHNS, CDR2 SASEGT. The CDR3 runs 15 residues. The CDR3 spells CASSEEGGGANVLTF.

The chain has TRBV3-1 and TRBJ1-3; without DNA, the TCRdb call of TRBD1 cannot be checked. The CDR3 is made up of 15 amino acids. Germline lookup yields CDR1 LGHDT and CDR2 YNNKEL (reference sequence). CDR3 sequence reads: CASSLDRVGGNTIYF. Based on the CDR3 plus reference TRBV3-1 and TRBJ1-3, the full variable domain is DTAVSQTPKYLVTQMGNDKSIKCEQNLGHDTMYWYKQDSKKFLKIMFSYNNKELIINETVPNRFSPKSPDKAHLNLHINSLELGDSAVYFCASSLDRVGGNTIYFGEGSWLTVV.